The T cell receptor (beta chain) under discussion was sequenced for a study of identical twins. TCRdb used MiXCR to reprocess the 5' RACE reads, holding one entry per CDR3 protein. The profile covers some 1,600,000 distinct CDR3 sequences, with less than 40% appearing a single time and 0.27% taken by the ten largest. The sample consisted of cord blood. This TCR was recovered from a newborn girl in good health.

The CDR3 nucleotides read TGTGCCAGCAGCACCAGACTAGCGGGAGAAGGCAATGAGCAGTTCTTC. Its protein is CASSTRLAGEGNEQFF. The genes are TRBV7-2 and TRBJ2-1, with TRBD2 matching 12 bases. There are 16 residues in the CDR3. J was trimmed by 6 bases and V by 5 bases; bases with no gene match: 8. CDR1 and CDR2 (germline): SGHTA, FQGNSA.